This passage covers 11 T cell receptor beta chains from one sample sequenced in a study of blood T cells in healthy people across ages. Primed by a sample-barcoded 5' primer and a J-beta primer mix, a second PCR proceeded for about 6 to 11 cycles. From the 5' RACE reads, TCRdb called clonotypes with MiXCR, one entry per CDR3 protein. This sample has 890,000 or so distinct CDR3 sequences; around 62% occur once, and the top ten carry 25% to 35%. Input material: blood. These receptors were obtained from a man younger than 40 in good health.

V and J are TRBV28 and TRBJ2-1; D is unresolved. The CDR3 consists of 15 residues. In germline, CDR1 is MDHEN, CDR2 SYDVKM. Trimming pared 6 bases from V and 6 bases from J, leaving 18 bases between. This chain's CDR3 is CASSLGPRPTNEQFF. The CDR3 bases are TGTGCCAGCAGCCTCGGACCGCGTCCTACCAATGAGCAGTTCTTC.

The chain has TRBV6-5 and TRBJ1-2; 8 bases fit TRBD1. With 0 bases clipped from V and 4 bases from J, the junction kept 4 bases outside the gene matches. The CDR3 covers 15 residues. Germline CDR1 reads MNHEY; CDR2 reads SVGAGI. The CDR3 nucleotides read TGTGCCAGCAGTTACTCGGGGGACAGGATCTATGGCTACACCTTC. Translated: CASSYSGDRIYGYTF.

The chain couples TRBV20-1 to TRBJ2-1, with D perhaps matching TRBD2 (6 bases). This CDR3 has 14 amino acids. The V gene's germline CDR1 is DFQATT and CDR2 SNEGSKA (reference sequence). DNA for the CDR3: TGCAGCTCCGATAGGGACTCCTCCTACAATGAGCAGTTCTTC. Translation: CSSDRDSSYNEQFF.

The gene calls are TRBV5-1 and TRBJ2-3; D might be TRBD2 (6 bases). This CDR3 is 14 amino acids long. Germline-derived CDR1 and CDR2 are SGHRS and YFSETQ. Between the trimmed V and J ends, which lost 3 bases and 5 bases, there was a span of 13 bases. This chain's CDR3 is CASSYRLGVDTQYF. CDR3 in DNA: TGCGCCAGCAGCTACCGACTAGGGGTAGATACGCAGTATTTT.

The chain recombines TRBV9 with TRBJ1-2, with a weak D call TRBD1 (5 bases). This CDR3 has 17 amino acids. Germline-derived CDR1 and CDR2 are SGDLS and YYNGEE. The V end lost 1 base, the J end lost 5 bases, and 21 bases lay between the germline ends. Here the CDR3 DNA reads TGTGCCAGCAGCGTATCGGGGCCGGGGGAGAGGTTTTATGGCTACACCTTC. Protein product: CASSVSGPGERFYGYTF.

This clonotype was detected once. This CDR3 is CASSAEGQLSPSGTDTQYF. Written as DNA, the CDR3 is TGTGCCAGCTCCGCCGAGGGACAGCTATCACCATCCGGCACAGATACGCAGTATTTT. This rearrangement joins TRBV6-2 or TRBV6-3 to TRBJ2-3; 7 bases are a match to TRBD1. CDR1 and CDR2 (germline): MNHEY, SVGEGT. This CDR3 region has 19 residues. With V trimmed by 8 bases and J by 1 base, 21 bases remained unmatched.

The rearrangement uses TRBV6-5 and TRBJ2-4; 10 bases fit TRBD1. Trimming at V came to 2 bases and at J to 13 bases, leaving 8 bases not matched to a gene. The CDR3 consists of 14 residues. Per germline, CDR1 MNHEY and CDR2 SVGAGI. CDR3 loop: CASSYGGGQGEQYF. The CDR3 DNA reads as TGTGCCAGCAGTTACGGCGGAGGACAGGGGGAGCAGTACTTC.

The rearrangement uses TRBV4-3 and TRBJ2-7, with D perhaps matching TRBD1 or TRBD2 (5 bases each). This CDR3 spans 14 amino acids. Trimming left V 1 base short and J 3 bases short, with 10 bases between. Germline-derived CDR1 and CDR2 are LGHNA and YSLEER. The chain's CDR3 is CASSQVRGNYEQYF. As DNA, the CDR3 is TGCGCCAGCAGCCAAGTGAGGGGCAACTACGAGCAGTACTTC.

The chain is built from TRBV20-1 and TRBJ2-4; D possibly corresponds to TRBD2 (5 bases). The germline V gene encodes CDR1 DFQATT and CDR2 SNEGSKA (reference sequence). The CDR3 sequence is 14 residues long. Deletions cut 5 bases from V and 0 bases from J, with 11 bases between. CDR3 bases: TGCAGTGCTCCCGACTATTTAGCCAAAAACATTCAGTACTTC. Amino acids: CSAPDYLAKNIQYF.

The CDR3 coding sequence is TGCAGCGTTGAAGATGACCGTAACTATGGCTACACCTTC. Its translation is CSVEDDRNYGYTF. The chain links TRBV29-1 to TRBJ1-2; the D is unclear. V was pared by 0 bases and J by 1 base, with 6 bases between. The CDR3 covers 13 residues. CDR1 and CDR2 from the germline V gene are SQVTM and ANQGSEA.

The CDR3, as DNA: TGTGCCAGCATGCTGGCTGCGGAATACAATGAGCAGTTCTTC. This gives the protein CASMLAAEYNEQFF. This chain links TRBV28 with TRBJ2-1; D remains unclear. The CDR3 is 14 amino acids. The V gene lost 7 bases and the J gene lost 4 bases, with 14 bases spanning the gap. Germline CDR1 and CDR2: MDHEN and SYDVKM.